Below are 24 T cell receptor beta chains sequenced from a single sample in a study of blood T cells in healthy people across ages. Next came a second PCR, run for roughly 6 to 11 cycles, which used a sample-barcoded 5' primer along with a J-beta primer mix. TCRdb reanalysed the 5' RACE reads using MiXCR and keeps one entry per CDR3 protein. The sample includes some 790,000 distinct CDR3 sequences, 25% to 30% of them seen just once. The source material was blood. The receptors originated from a woman at least 80 years old in good health.

In this sample, this clonotype turned up a few times. This may be a read error, as it is one base from a much larger clone. This chain joins TRBV6-2 or TRBV6-3 and TRBJ2-5; TRBD2 agrees at 12 bases. V lost 6 bases and J lost 11; bases outside the gene matches: 16. Germline CDR1 and CDR2: MNHEY and SVGEGT. The CDR3 contains 16 residues. The CDR3 DNA reads as TGTGCCAGCAGAAAAGGGACTAGCGGGCCTTACAATGAGCAGTACTTC. Encoded protein: CASRKGTSGPYNEQYF.

This clonotype came up many times. The rearrangement links TRBV25-1 to TRBJ2-7; 10 positions agree with TRBD1. Germline V lookup: CDR1 MGHDK, CDR2 SYGVNS. This CDR3 has 15 residues. J lost 5 bases, V lost 4 bases, and 8 bases had no gene match. The CDR3 region is CASSARDRGLNEQYF. DNA of the CDR3: TGTGCCAGCAGTGCCAGAGACAGGGGGCTGAACGAGCAGTACTTC.

There are many counts of this clonotype. The J gene is TRBJ1-1, the V gene TRBV18; 8 nucleotides align to TRBD1. CDR1 and CDR2 from the germline V gene are KGHSH and LQKENI. The CDR3 totals 12 residues. With 4 bases clipped from V and 5 bases from J, the junction kept 0 bases outside the gene matches. The CDR3 DNA sequence: TGTGCCAGCTCACGACAGGGGACTGAAGCTTTCTTT. Translation: CASSRQGTEAFF.

The chain carries TRBV6-2 or TRBV6-3 and TRBJ1-1; possible D gene TRBD1, 5 bases. The CDR3 totals 14 residues. Germline V gene sequence: CDR1 MNHEY, CDR2 SVGEGT. V lost 5 bases, J lost 4 bases, and 14 bases lay in between. The CDR3 DNA reads TGTGCCAGCAGTCAGGTTTGGGGGACCACTGAAGCTTTCTTT. Encoded protein: CASSQVWGTTEAFF.

This chain uses TRBV11-1 with TRBJ2-7; 10 nucleotides agree with TRBD2. The CDR3 is 17 amino acids. V dropped 5 bases and J dropped 0; count of bases not matched to a gene: 10. In germline, CDR1 is SGHAT, CDR2 FQDESV (reference sequence). The CDR3 nucleotides are TGTGCCAGCAGCGCAAGCTCAGGACTAGCGGACTCCTACGAGCAGTACTTC. It is translated as CASSASSGLADSYEQYF.

The J gene is TRBJ2-1, the V gene TRBV5-4; 9 nucleotides line up with TRBD2. This CDR3 comprises 20 residues. In germline, CDR1 is SGHNT, CDR2 YYREEE (reference sequence). J was trimmed by 4 bases and V by 0 bases; bases with no gene match: 17. The DNA for the CDR3 is TGTGCCAGCAGCTTGGCCGGGACTAGCTCGAGGGGAGGGGAGTACAATGAGCAGTTCTTC. Protein product: CASSLAGTSSRGGEYNEQFF.

This clonotype appeared many times. V and J are TRBV27 and TRBJ1-6; the D gene is possibly TRBD1 (5 bases). CDR3 length: 14 amino acids. The germline gives CDR1 MNHEY, CDR2 SMNVEV (reference sequence). Trimming removed 10 bases from V and 6 bases from J, with 16 bases in between. The CDR3 nucleotides are TGTGCCACCGGGGACCGGAGAACTAATTCACCCCTCCACTTT. Translated: CATGDRRTNSPLHF.

The table lists this clonotype with many counts. The rearrangement links TRBV2 to TRBJ1-5; D uncertain. Germline V lookup: CDR1 SNHLY, CDR2 FYNNEI. This CDR3 is built from 14 residues. V dropped 7 bases and J dropped 0 bases, with 10 bases sitting between them. CDR3 residues: CASTYKNSNQPQHF. CDR3 bases: TGTGCCAGCACCTACAAGAATAGCAATCAGCCCCAGCATTTT.

About this clonotype: It may be a read error: a sequence one base away is much more abundant. The chain carries TRBV5-1 and TRBJ2-7; 8 nucleotides line up with TRBD1. CDR3 length equals 14 residues. V shed 3 bases and J 7 bases; nucleotides not matched to a gene: 9. Germline CDR1 reads SGHRS; CDR2 reads YFSETQ. The CDR3 loop reads CASSYRQGRDEQYF. In DNA form, the CDR3 reads TGCGCCAGCAGCTACCGACAGGGGCGAGATGAGCAGTACTTC.

There are a few counts of this clonotype. The rearrangement links TRBV5-1 to TRBJ2-7, with 7 nucleotides matching TRBD1. V shed 0 bases and J 3 bases; nucleotides not matched to a gene: 6. Germline assignment: CDR1 SGHRS and CDR2 YFSETQ. The CDR3 has 15 amino acids. DNA for the CDR3: TGCGCCAGCAGCTTGGAGGGCAGGGACAGCTACGAGCAGTACTTC. Residues: CASSLEGRDSYEQYF. The full variable domain, with the rest looked up from reference TRBV5-1 and TRBJ2-7, is KAGVTQTPRYLIKTRGQQVTLSCSPISGHRSVSWYQQTPGQGLQFLFEYFSETQRNKGNFPGRFSGRQFSNSRSEMNVSTLELGDSALYLCASSLEGRDSYEQYFGPGTRLTVT.

This sequence joins TRBV5-1 and TRBJ2-6; D is perhaps TRBD1 (6 bases). The germline V gene has CDR1 SGHRS and CDR2 YFSETQ. Trimming took 0 bases from V and 12 from J, leaving 13 bases between them. CDR3 length: 14 amino acids. In DNA, the CDR3 is TGCGCCAGCAGCTTGGAAGCGAGGGGGACCGTCCTGACTTTC. Amino acids: CASSLEARGTVLTF.

This clonotype was detected only a few times. CDR3 sequence: CASTGGWGQGHEKLFF. The CDR3, as DNA: TGTGCCAGCACCGGAGGTTGGGGACAGGGACATGAAAAACTGTTTTTT. The V gene is TRBV6-1, the J gene TRBJ1-4, with TRBD1 matching 9 bases. Losses at the gene ends were 7 bases for V and 6 bases for J; bases not matched to a gene: 12. Germline V CDR1 and CDR2: MNHNS, SASEGT. This CDR3 comprises 16 residues.

Ten or more counts support this clonotype. The chain uses TRBV12-3 or TRBV12-4 and TRBJ2-6, with D hard to call. The CDR3 covers 16 residues. Trimming stripped 2 bases from V and 0 bases from J, with 8 bases between. The CDR3 is CASSLHEYSGANVLTF. In nucleotides, the CDR3 is TGTGCCAGCAGTTTACACGAATACTCTGGGGCCAACGTCCTGACTTTC.

This clonotype appeared a few times. The rearrangement links TRBV6-2 or TRBV6-3 to TRBJ1-1; D ambiguous. Between the trimmed V and J ends, which lost 0 bases and 1 base, there was a span of 6 bases. Germline V gene lookup returns CDR1 MNHEY and CDR2 SVGEGT. This CDR3 is 14 amino acids long. CDR3 sequence: CASSYSIQNTEAFF. CDR3 sequence (DNA): TGTGCCAGCAGTTACTCGATCCAGAACACTGAAGCTTTCTTT.

V and J are TRBV5-6 and TRBJ1-1; maybe TRBD1 (5 bases). This CDR3 comprises 15 residues. Per the germline V gene, CDR1 is SGHDT and CDR2 is YYEEEE. V was shortened by 3 bases and J by 0 bases, with 12 bases between the two germline ends. The CDR3 region is CASSSLQVLNTEAFF. CDR3 coding DNA: TGTGCCAGCAGCTCCCTACAGGTCCTGAACACTGAAGCTTTCTTT. The full variable domain, its missing parts supplied by reference TRBV5-6 and TRBJ1-1, is DAGVTQSPTHLIKTRGQQVTLRCSPKSGHDTVSWYQQALGQGPQFIFQYYEEEERQRGNFPDRFSGHQFPNYSSELNVNALLLGDSALYLCASSSLQVLNTEAFFGQGTRLTVV.

The chain links TRBV12-3 or TRBV12-4 to TRBJ1-5; possibly TRBD1 for D (6 bases). Trimming took off 7 bases at V and 9 bases at J, with 16 bases between the two ends. CDR3 size: 13 residues. The CDR3 DNA sequence: TGTGCCAGCACAGACAGGAGGGATCGGCCCCAGCATTTT. Translation gives CASTDRRDRPQHF.

J is TRBJ1-1 and V is TRBV7-9; perhaps TRBD1 as D (6 bases). CDR1 is SEHNR and CDR2 is FQNEAQ in the germline V gene (reference sequence). V lost 1 base and J lost 1, with 13 bases in between. The CDR3 extends over 16 amino acids. The CDR3 coding sequence is TGTGCCAGCAGCTTAGTTAGGGGGGGTCGGAACACTGAAGCTTTCTTT. The encoded protein is CASSLVRGGRNTEAFF.

This clonotype has just a few counts. This chain uses TRBV7-8 with TRBJ2-5; TRBD1 aligns across 7 bases. In germline, CDR1 is SGHVS, CDR2 FQNEAQ. This CDR3 is 15 amino acids long. The V segment lost 4 bases and the J segment 11 bases; nucleotides outside the gene matches: 16. CDR3 loop: CASSYRGPNDNEQYF. CDR3 DNA sequence: TGTGCCAGCAGCTATAGGGGGCCCAATGACAATGAGCAGTACTTC. The full variable domain, rest sourced from reference TRBV7-8 and TRBJ2-5, is GAGVSQSPRYKVAKRGQDVALRCDPISGHVSLFWYQQALGQGPEFLTYFQNEAQLDKSGLPSDRFFAERPEGSVSTLKIQRTQQEDSAVYLCASSYRGPNDNEQYFGPGTRLLVL.

The gene calls are TRBV28 and TRBJ1-6; TRBD1 is a possible D gene (5 bases). The germline V and J ends were trimmed by 8 bases and 7 bases, with 12 bases remaining between them. The CDR3 length is 13 residues. Germline CDR1 and CDR2: MDHEN and SYDVKM. CDR3 region: CASSNRQNSPLHF. The CDR3 coding sequence is TGTGCCAGCTCGAACAGGCAAAATTCACCCCTCCACTTT.

A note on this clonotype: A much larger clone sits a single nucleotide away, making a read error possible. The rearrangement uses TRBV20-1 and TRBJ2-1; possible D gene TRBD1, 5 bases. This CDR3 has 12 residues. Germline CDR1 is DFQATT and CDR2 is SNEGSKA (reference sequence). The CDR3 DNA sequence: TGCAGTGTCAGACCAGGGATCAATGAGCAGCTCTTC. Amino acid sequence: CSVRPGINEQLF.

As concerns this clonotype: A much larger clone sits a single nucleotide away, making a read error possible. J is TRBJ2-3 and V is TRBV4-2; 7 bases map to TRBD2. The CDR3 spans 16 residues. The germline V gene encodes CDR1 LGHNA and CDR2 YNFKEQ. The DNA for the CDR3 is TGTGCCAGCAGCCAAAAAACCACTAGCGCCGCAGATGCGCAGTATTTT. It codes for CASSQKTTSAADAQYF.

This clonotype was counted many times. The rearrangement links TRBV3-1 to TRBJ2-5, with 7 bases that match TRBD2. Trimming at V came to 1 base and at J to 5 bases, leaving 4 bases not matched to a gene. The V gene's germline CDR1 is LGHDT and CDR2 YNNKEL (reference sequence). The CDR3 length is 14 residues. The CDR3 nucleotides read TGTGCCAGCAGCCAAGTTGCGGGGGTTGAGACCCAGTACTTC. Encoded protein: CASSQVAGVETQYF.

The table lists this clonotype with many counts. This chain links TRBV7-2 with TRBJ2-7, with D possibly called TRBD1 or TRBD2 (5 bases each). Germline V gives CDR1 SGHTA, CDR2 FQGNSA. The CDR3 covers 17 residues. V dropped 4 bases and J dropped 0 bases, with 19 bases sitting between them. DNA for the CDR3: TGTGCCAGCAGCTATCTCCCCGGGGACCCCCGCTCCTACGAGCAGTACTTC. Protein sequence: CASSYLPGDPRSYEQYF.

Concerning this clonotype: As the CDR3 is not closed by the conserved phenylalanine or tryptophan, this likely results from a read error. No DNA is shown, since the ends of the CDR3 on it are uncertain; the CDR3 is the one TCRdb lists. The J gene is TRBJ1-2, the V gene TRBV27; TRBD1, the D gene given by the table, was not confirmed from the DNA. The length of the CDR3 is 11 amino acids, counting both ends. The germline V gene has CDR1 MNHEY and CDR2 SMNVEV (reference sequence). The CDR3 sequence: CATGTAYGYTC.